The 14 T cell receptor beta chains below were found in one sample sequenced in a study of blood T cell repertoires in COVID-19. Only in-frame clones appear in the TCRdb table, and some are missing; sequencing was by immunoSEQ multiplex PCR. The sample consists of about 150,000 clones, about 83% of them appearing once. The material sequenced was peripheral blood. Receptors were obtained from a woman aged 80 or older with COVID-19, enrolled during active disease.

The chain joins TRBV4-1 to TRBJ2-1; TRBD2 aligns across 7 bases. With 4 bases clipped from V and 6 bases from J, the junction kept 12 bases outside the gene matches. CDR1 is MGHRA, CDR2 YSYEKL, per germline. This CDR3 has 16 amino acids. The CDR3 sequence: CASSPREASNGNEQFF. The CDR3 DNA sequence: TGCGCCAGCAGCCCACGGGAGGCCTCCAACGGCAATGAGCAGTTCTTC.

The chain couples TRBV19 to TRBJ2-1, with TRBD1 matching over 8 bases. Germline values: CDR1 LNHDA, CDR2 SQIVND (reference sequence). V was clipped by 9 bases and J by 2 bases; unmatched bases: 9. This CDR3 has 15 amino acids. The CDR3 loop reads CASGETGDTYNEQFF. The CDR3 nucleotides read TGTGCCAGCGGGGAGACAGGGGACACCTACAATGAGCAGTTCTTC.

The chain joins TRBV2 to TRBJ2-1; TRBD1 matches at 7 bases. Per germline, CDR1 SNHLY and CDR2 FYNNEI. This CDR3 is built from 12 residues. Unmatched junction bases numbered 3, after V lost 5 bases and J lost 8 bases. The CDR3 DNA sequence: TGTGCCAGCAGTCGACAGGGTTATGAGCAGTTCTTC. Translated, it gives CASSRQGYEQFF.

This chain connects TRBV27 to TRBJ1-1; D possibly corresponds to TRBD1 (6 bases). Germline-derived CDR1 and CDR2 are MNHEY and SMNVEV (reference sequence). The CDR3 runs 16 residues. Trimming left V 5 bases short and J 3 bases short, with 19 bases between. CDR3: CASSRLISAGDTEAFF. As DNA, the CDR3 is TGTGCCAGCAGTCGCCTAATATCGGCAGGGGACACTGAAGCTTTCTTT.

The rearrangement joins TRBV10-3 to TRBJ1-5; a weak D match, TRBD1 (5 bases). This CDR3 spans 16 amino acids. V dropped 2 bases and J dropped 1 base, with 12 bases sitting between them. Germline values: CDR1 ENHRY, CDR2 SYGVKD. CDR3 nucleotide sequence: TGTGCCATCAGTGAGATGAGCGGGGACAGCAATCAGCCCCAGCATTTT. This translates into CAISEMSGDSNQPQHF.

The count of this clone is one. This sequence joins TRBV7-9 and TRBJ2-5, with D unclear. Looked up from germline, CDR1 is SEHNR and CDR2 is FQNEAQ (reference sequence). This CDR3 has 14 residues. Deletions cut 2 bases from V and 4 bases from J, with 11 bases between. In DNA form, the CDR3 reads TGTGCCAGCAGCTTACGACAAGTCGCAGAGACCCAGTACTTC. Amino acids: CASSLRQVAETQYF.

The CDR3, as DNA: TGTGCCAGCAGTGTCGGGGGGGAGACCCAGTACTTC. This translates into CASSVGGETQYF. The chain employs TRBV27 and TRBJ2-5; 7 nucleotides align to TRBD2. V trimming: 5 bases; J trimming: 5 bases; junction bases outside the gene matches: 2. Germline V CDR1 and CDR2: MNHEY, SMNVEV (reference sequence). The CDR3 sequence is 12 residues long.

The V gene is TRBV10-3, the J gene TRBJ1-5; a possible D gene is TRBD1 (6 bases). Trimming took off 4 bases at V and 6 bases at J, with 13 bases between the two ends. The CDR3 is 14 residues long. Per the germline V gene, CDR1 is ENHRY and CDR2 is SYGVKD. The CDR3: CAISVNRVGQPQHF. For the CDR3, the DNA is TGTGCCATCAGTGTTAACAGGGTCGGTCAGCCCCAGCATTTT.

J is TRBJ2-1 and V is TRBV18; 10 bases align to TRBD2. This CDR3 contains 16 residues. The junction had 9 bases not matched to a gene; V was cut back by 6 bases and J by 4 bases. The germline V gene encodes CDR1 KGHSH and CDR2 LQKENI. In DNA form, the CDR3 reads TGTGCCAGCTCGTTGCCGGGACTAGCGAGATACAATGAGCAGTTCTTC. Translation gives CASSLPGLARYNEQFF.

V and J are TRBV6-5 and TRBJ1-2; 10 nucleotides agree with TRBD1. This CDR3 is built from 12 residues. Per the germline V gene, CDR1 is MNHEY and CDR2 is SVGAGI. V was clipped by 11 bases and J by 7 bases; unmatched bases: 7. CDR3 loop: CAGRQGAFGYTF. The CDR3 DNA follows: TGTGCCGGCCGACAGGGGGCTTTTGGCTACACCTTC.

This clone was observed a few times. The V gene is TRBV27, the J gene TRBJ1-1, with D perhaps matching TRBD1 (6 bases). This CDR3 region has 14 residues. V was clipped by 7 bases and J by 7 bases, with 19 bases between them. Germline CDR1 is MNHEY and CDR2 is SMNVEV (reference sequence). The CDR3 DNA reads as TGTGCCAGCACGTTTAAACAGGGTAGAGGTGAAGCTTTCTTT. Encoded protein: CASTFKQGRGEAFF.

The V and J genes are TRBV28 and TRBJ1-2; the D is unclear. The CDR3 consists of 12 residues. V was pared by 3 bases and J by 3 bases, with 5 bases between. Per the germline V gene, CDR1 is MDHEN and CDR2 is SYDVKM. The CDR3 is CASSFLHYGYTF. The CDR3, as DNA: TGTGCCAGCAGTTTCCTACACTATGGCTACACCTTC.

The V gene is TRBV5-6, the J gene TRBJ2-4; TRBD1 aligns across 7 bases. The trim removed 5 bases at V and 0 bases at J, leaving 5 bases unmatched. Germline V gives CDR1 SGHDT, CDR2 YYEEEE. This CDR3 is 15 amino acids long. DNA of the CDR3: TGTGCCAGCAGTGTCACAGGGGAAGCCAAAAACATTCAGTACTTC. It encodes CASSVTGEAKNIQYF.

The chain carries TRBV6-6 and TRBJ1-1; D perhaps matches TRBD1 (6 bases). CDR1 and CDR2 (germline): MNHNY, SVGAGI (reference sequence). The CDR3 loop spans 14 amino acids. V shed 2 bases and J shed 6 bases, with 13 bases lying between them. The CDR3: CASSYGGPNAEAFF. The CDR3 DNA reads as TGTGCCAGCAGTTACGGGGGCCCTAACGCTGAAGCTTTCTTT.